Presented here are 21 T cell receptor beta chains from one specimen sequenced in a study of blood T cells in healthy people across ages. A J-beta primer mix and a sample-barcoded 5' primer were used in a second PCR of roughly 7 to 12 cycles. TCRdb processed the 5' RACE reads anew with MiXCR; each CDR3 protein has one entry. The sample gives 750,000 or so distinct CDR3 sequences, 25% of which show up once; 9.4% is in the top ten. The same specimen was also included in a second study, on T cells of mothers and their children.

Sequenced material: blood. Source of these receptors: a boy between 10 and 17 years old in good health.

The V gene is TRBV28, the J gene TRBJ2-1; TRBD2 agrees at 8 bases. This CDR3 spans 17 amino acids. The germline gives CDR1 MDHEN, CDR2 SYDVKM. V lost 2 bases and J lost 2; bases outside the gene matches: 8. The CDR3 DNA follows: TGTGCCAGCAGTTTAAGCGGGAGAGGGATTACCTACAATGAGCAGTTCTTC. Its protein product is CASSLSGRGITYNEQFF.

This clonotype showed up just a few times. The chain is built from TRBV7-2 and TRBJ2-3, with D hard to call. Germline CDR1 and CDR2: SGHTA and FQGNSA. With 2 bases removed from V and 2 bases from J, the gap between germline ends came to 8 bases. The length of the CDR3 is 14 residues. CDR3: CASSLSRNTDTQYF. The CDR3 bases are TGTGCCAGCAGCTTATCTAGAAACACAGATACGCAGTATTTT.

This clonotype has only a few counts. V is TRBV20-1 and J is TRBJ2-1; D possibly uses TRBD1 or TRBD2 (6 bases each). The CDR3 is 14 residues long. Germline CDR1 reads DFQATT; CDR2 reads SNEGSKA (reference sequence). V lost 5 bases and J 6 bases, leaving 17 bases between the germline ends. CDR3 DNA: TGCAGTGCTCAGGGGCCTCTAGCGAGCAATGAGCAGTTCTTC. Amino acids: CSAQGPLASNEQFF.

The chain carries TRBV29-1 and TRBJ2-7; D might be TRBD1 (5 bases). Germline V CDR1 and CDR2: SQVTM, ANQGSEA. The CDR3 is 13 amino acids. V was pared by 4 bases and J by 2 bases, with 12 bases between. CDR3 nucleotides: TGCAGCGTTGGGAAAGGGGATACCTACGAGCAGTACTTC. Its translation is CSVGKGDTYEQYF.

In its sample, this clonotype was seen a few times. The V gene is TRBV2, the J gene TRBJ2-7; D is unresolved. V was cut by 4 bases and J by 5 bases, with 3 bases left in between. The CDR3 sequence is 10 residues long. Germline CDR1 is SNHLY and CDR2 is FYNNEI. In nucleotides, the CDR3 is TGTGCCAGCAGTGTCCACGAGCAGTACTTC. Protein product: CASSVHEQYF.

In this sample, this clonotype turned up a few times. The chain is built from TRBV7-9 and TRBJ2-5; D unclear. Germline CDR1 and CDR2: SEHNR and FQNEAQ (reference sequence). V was pared by 2 bases and J by 0 bases, with 7 bases between. CDR3 length: 14 amino acids. The CDR3 coding sequence is TGTGCCAGCAGCTTATTCCGTAACCAAGAGACCCAGTACTTC. Translating gives CASSLFRNQETQYF.

The chain joins TRBV20-1 to TRBJ2-5; 8 bases map to TRBD2. The J call may be in error: the DNA end matches TRBJ2-7 better. This CDR3 is 13 amino acids long. Germline V CDR1 and CDR2: DFQATT, SNEGSKA (reference sequence). CDR3 nucleotide sequence: TGCAGTGCTACGGGAGGGCAGAGCTACGAGCAGTACTTC. Encoded protein: CSATGGQSYEQYF.

The chain combines TRBV14 with TRBJ2-7; the D gene could be TRBD1 or TRBD2 (6 bases each). CDR1 and CDR2 from the germline V gene are SGHDN and FVKESK. The CDR3 extends over 19 amino acids. V lost 0 bases and J 5 bases, leaving 26 bases between the germline ends. The DNA for the CDR3 is TGTGCCAGCAGCCAAGATCTCCGGGGGCCCCGGACATTGAGGAACGAGCAGTACTTC. Amino acid sequence: CASSQDLRGPRTLRNEQYF. Combining the CDR3 with reference TRBV14 and TRBJ2-7 gives the whole variable domain EAGVTQFPSHSVIEKGQTVTLRCDPISGHDNLYWYRRVMGKEIKFLLHFVKESKQDESGMPNNRFLAERTGGTYSTLKVQPAELEDSGVYFCASSQDLRGPRTLRNEQYFGPGTRLTVT.

The chain joins TRBV6-5 to TRBJ2-5; D remains unclear. Germline V gene sequence: CDR1 MNHEY, CDR2 SVGAGI. The V gene lost 0 bases and the J gene lost 2 bases, with 7 bases spanning the gap. The CDR3 is 14 residues long. CDR3 coding DNA: TGTGCCAGCAGTTACTCCGTAGTTCAAGAGACCCAGTACTTC. Its translation is CASSYSVVQETQYF.

V usage is TRBV2 and J usage is TRBJ1-3; D uncertain. V was clipped by 6 bases and J by 6 bases, with 3 bases between them. The CDR3 loop spans 10 amino acids. Germline V gene lookup returns CDR1 SNHLY and CDR2 FYNNEI. The CDR3 region has the DNA TGTGCCAGCAGGGAAAACACCATATATTTT. Protein: CASRENTIYF.

This chain uses TRBV12-3 or TRBV12-4 with TRBJ1-3; the D is unclear. V lost 6 bases and J lost 4, with 13 bases in between. The CDR3 totals 14 residues. The CDR3 loop is CASSPDGFGNTIYF. The DNA for the CDR3 is TGTGCCAGCAGCCCAGACGGGTTCGGAAACACCATATATTTT.

The rearrangement joins TRBV7-2 to TRBJ2-5; the D is unclear. CDR1 is SGHTA and CDR2 is FQGNSA in the germline V gene. The CDR3 covers 13 residues. V lost 4 bases and J 3 bases, leaving 9 bases between the germline ends. CDR3 DNA sequence: TGTGCCAGCAGCTACTACCCCGAAGAGACCCAGTACTTC. Translation gives CASSYYPEETQYF.

This clonotype was observed a handful of times. The genes are TRBV10-3 and TRBJ1-6, with a weak D call TRBD1 (6 bases). This CDR3 comprises 17 residues. Germline CDR1 ENHRY, CDR2 SYGVKD. V shed 3 bases and J shed 10 bases, with 22 bases lying between them. This chain's CDR3 is CAISDSPVGRGKSPLHF. CDR3 nucleotides: TGTGCCATCAGTGATTCTCCCGTTGGCAGGGGCAAATCACCCCTCCACTTT.

This clonotype has only a few counts. The chain carries TRBV12-3 or TRBV12-4 and TRBJ2-7, with 11 bases identical to TRBD2. V dropped 4 bases and J dropped 5; count of bases not matched to a gene: 10. This CDR3 contains 16 residues. CDR3 in amino acids: CASSSPGTSGSDEQYF. The DNA for the CDR3 is TGTGCCAGCAGTTCCCCCGGGACTAGCGGTAGCGACGAGCAGTACTTC.

V and J are TRBV6-4 and TRBJ1-2; no definite D call. Trimming cost V 7 bases and J 7 bases, with 13 bases left between them. The CDR3 sequence is 12 residues long. Germline V lookup: CDR1 MRHNA, CDR2 SNTAGT. The CDR3 protein is CASKSFQGGYTF. CDR3 DNA: TGTGCCAGCAAGAGCTTTCAAGGTGGCTACACCTTC.

V usage is TRBV7-3 and J usage is TRBJ1-4; 10 positions match TRBD1. Germline trimming cut 5 bases from V and 1 base from J; bases unmatched to any gene: 4. CDR1 and CDR2 (germline): SGHTA, FQGTGA. The CDR3 runs 16 residues. CDR3 coding DNA: TGTGCCAGCAGCCTGGGGACAGGGGAAACTAATGAAAAACTGTTTTTT. Translating it yields CASSLGTGETNEKLFF. The full variable domain, rest sourced from reference TRBV7-3 and TRBJ1-4, is GAGVSQTPSNKVTEKGKYVELRCDPISGHTALYWYRQSLGQGPEFLIYFQGTGAADDSGLPNDRFFAVRPEGSVSTLKIQRTERGDSAVYLCASSLGTGETNEKLFFGSGTQLSVL.

This clonotype turned up a few times. This sequence joins TRBV7-2 and TRBJ1-3; D not certain. This CDR3 has 16 amino acids. V was trimmed by 2 bases and J by 0 bases, leaving 11 bases between them. From germline, CDR1 is SGHTA and CDR2 FQGNSA. CDR3 protein: CASSLTGITSGNTIYF. CDR3 in DNA: TGTGCCAGCAGCTTAACCGGGATTACCTCTGGAAACACCATATATTTT.

This rearrangement joins TRBV7-9 to TRBJ1-2, with 9 positions matching TRBD1. This CDR3 has 16 amino acids. The germline V gene has CDR1 SEHNR and CDR2 FQNEAQ (reference sequence). Germline trimming cut 6 bases from V and 5 bases from J; bases unmatched to any gene: 13. For the CDR3, the DNA is TGTGCCAGCAGTTATAGCACATCTGGACAGGGGTATGGCTACACCTTC. This translates into CASSYSTSGQGYGYTF.

The chain uses TRBV4-3 and TRBJ1-2, with TRBD1 matching over 9 bases. V gave up 4 bases and J gave up 5 bases; unmatched junction bases: 11. Germline lookup yields CDR1 LGHNA and CDR2 YSLEER. The CDR3 has 16 residues. Here the CDR3 DNA reads TGCGCCAGCAGCCGGAGCCTTGACAGGGGGATTTATGGCTACACCTTC. It yields the protein CASSRSLDRGIYGYTF.

This clonotype was observed a few times. This rearrangement joins TRBV7-9 to TRBJ2-5, with D maybe TRBD1 (6 bases). The germline V and J ends were trimmed by 3 bases and 4 bases, with 12 bases remaining between them. The germline CDR1 and CDR2 sequences are SEHNR and FQNEAQ (reference sequence). The CDR3 has 14 amino acids. The CDR3 reads CASSFSQGRETQYF. In DNA, the CDR3 is TGTGCCAGCAGCTTTTCACAGGGACGAGAGACCCAGTACTTC.

This chain connects TRBV7-9 to TRBJ2-1, with 7 bases identical to TRBD2. There are 14 residues in the CDR3. With 2 bases clipped from V and 6 bases from J, the junction kept 4 bases outside the gene matches. Germline CDR1 and CDR2: SEHNR and FQNEAQ (reference sequence). CDR3 loop: CASSLTAGINEQFF. CDR3 DNA sequence: TGTGCCAGCAGCTTAACAGCGGGGATCAATGAGCAGTTCTTC.